This record looks at one T cell receptor beta chain sequence and its context. Its cognate antigen is unknown. The data belong to a study of human thymus T cells. Regarding the study as a whole: Thymic TCR repertoires of unrelated people reportedly overlapped highly. Repertoires from thymus and blood appeared to show biased V and J gene usage.

This CDR3 has 14 residues. Per germline, CDR1 SGHAT and CDR2 FQNNGV. The V gene end was trimmed by 5 bases and the J gene end by 4 bases; junction bases not matched to a gene: 4. Resections that were taken during corrective heart surgery supplied the thymus tissue. Donation came from healthy Finnish infants having corrective surgery for congenital heart defects. TCRdb's table, derived via immunoSEQ multiplex PCR, lists solely in-frame clones and lacks some. The sample consists of tens of thousands of clones, 85% to 95% of them appearing once. This sequence joins TRBV11-2 and TRBJ1-1, with 10 positions matching TRBD1. Sequencing was carried out using thymus tissue. The sequence was collected from a girl less than two years old with a congenital heart defect but otherwise immunologically healthy. This chain's CDR3 is CASSQRQGATEAFF. The CDR3 coding sequence is TGTGCCAGCAGCCAACGACAGGGGGCCACTGAAGCTTTCTTT.